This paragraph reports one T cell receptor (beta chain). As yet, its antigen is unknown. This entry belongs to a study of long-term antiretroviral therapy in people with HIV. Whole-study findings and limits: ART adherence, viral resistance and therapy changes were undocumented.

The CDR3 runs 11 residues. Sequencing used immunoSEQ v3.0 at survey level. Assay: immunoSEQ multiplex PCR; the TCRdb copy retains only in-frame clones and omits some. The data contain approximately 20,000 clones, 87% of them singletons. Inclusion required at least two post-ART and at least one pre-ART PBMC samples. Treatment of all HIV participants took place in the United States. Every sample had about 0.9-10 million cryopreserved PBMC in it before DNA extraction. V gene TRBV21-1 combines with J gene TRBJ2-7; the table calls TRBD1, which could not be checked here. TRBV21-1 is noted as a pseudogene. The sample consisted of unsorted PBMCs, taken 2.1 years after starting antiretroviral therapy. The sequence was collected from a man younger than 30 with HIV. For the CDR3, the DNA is TGTGCCAGAGGCAGGGCGACCGAGCAGTACTTC. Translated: CARGRATEQYF.